Listed below are T cell receptor beta chains from one sample, sequenced in a study of early T cells in non-severe SARS-CoV-2 infection. TCRdb independently ran MiXCR on the 5' RACE reads; one entry per CDR3 protein. The sample has approximately 52,000 distinct CDR3 sequences; 7% to 9% are singletons. Sequenced sample: whole blood. The source is an adult who was a healthcare worker with PCR-confirmed SARS-CoV-2 infection or an uninfected control (not recorded which). CDR3s include the opening cysteine and the closing phenylalanine or tryptophan. A D gene is named only where the DNA matches it firmly. Not every row has a clone size; where given, it reads once, few, many or a size class.

V	J	D	size	DNA	CDR3
TRBV7-8	TRBJ1-4	NA	NA	TGTGCCAGCAGCCAGAGACGGGGTAATGAAAAACTGTTTTTT	CASSQRRGNEKLFF
TRBV19	TRBJ2-5	TRBD1	many	TGTGCCAGTAGCCCGACAGGGTACCAAGAGACCCAGTACTTC	CASSPTGYQETQYF
TRBV4-1	TRBJ1-2	NA	few	TGCGCCAGCAGCCAAGATTCTAAGGGATCTAGGTATGGCTACACCTTC	CASSQDSKGSRYGYTF
TRBV20-1	TRBJ2-3	NA	many	TGCAGTGCTAGAGATTCAGACTTCACAGATACGCAGTATTTT	CSARDSDFTDTQYF
TRBV14	TRBJ2-1	TRBD2	many	TGTGCCAGCAGCCAAGGGACTAGCTTTCGGGAGCAGTTCTTC	CASSQGTSFREQFF
TRBV5-1	TRBJ2-3	TRBD1	NA	TGCGCCAGCTTCGCCCAGACAGGGGGAATCACAGATACGCAGTATTTT	CASFAQTGGITDTQYF
TRBV21-1	TRBJ1-2	NA	NA	TGTGCCGGACGGGACACCACAAAGGGGAATGGCTACACCTTC	CAGRDTTKGNGYTF
TRBV19	TRBJ2-1	TRBD2	many	TGTGCCAGTAGTTTAACTAGCGGGACCCCCAATGAGCAGTTCTTC	CASSLTSGTPNEQFF
TRBV5-6	TRBJ1-6	NA	NA	TGTGCCAGCAGCCCCGGACACCTTAATTCACCCCTCCACTTT	CASSPGHLNSPLHF
TRBV2	TRBJ2-3	NA	many	TGTGCCAGCAGAGGGGGACTGATTAGCACAGATACGCAGTATTTT	CASRGGLISTDTQYF
TRBV20-1	TRBJ2-3	TRBD2	few	TGCAGTGCTAAGGGGTACGGGACTAGCGGGAGTGCAGATACGCAGTATTTT	CSAKGYGTSGSADTQYF
TRBV7-9	TRBJ1-2	TRBD1	many	TGTGCCAGCAGCGGGACAGACCGAGGCTATGGCTACACCTTC	CASSGTDRGYGYTF
TRBV20-1	TRBJ2-3	TRBD2	many	TGCAGTGCCAGGGGACTAGCGGGGGTGTGGACCACAGATACGCAGTATTTT	CSARGLAGVWTTDTQYF
TRBV20-1	TRBJ1-2	TRBD1	NA	TGCAGTGCTTCGACAGGGGCCGGCTATGGCTACACCTTC	CSASTGAGYGYTF
TRBV7-2	TRBJ2-7	TRBD2	many	TGTGCCAGCAGCTTAGTCCTAGCGGTCTCCGACGAGCAGTACTTC	CASSLVLAVSDEQYF